The T cell receptor beta chain described here comes from a study of T cell responses to AZD1222 COVID-19 vaccine. Broader study findings: There were vaccine-associated CD4 TCRs across spike, dominant at 160-218 and 743-854. White British ancestry dominated among donors, who included more females, and clonal diversity was possibly underestimated.

TCRdb keeps only in-frame clones here, not all; method: immunoSEQ multiplex PCR. The table lists roughly 150,000 clones, about 88% of them singletons. In regard to this clone: The antigen remains undetermined.

This CDR3 has 14 amino acids. Germline V lookup: CDR1 GTSNPN, CDR2 SVGIG (reference sequence). V gave up 3 bases and J gave up 7 bases; unmatched junction bases: 8. The chain combines TRBV30 with TRBJ2-1, with 8 bases fitting TRBD2. The source is an adult in good health. The sequencing used peripheral blood, collected on day 0 of AZD1222 vaccination. CDR3 region: CAWRFSGSGNEQFF. The CDR3 bases are TGTGCCTGGAGGTTCAGCGGGAGCGGGAATGAGCAGTTCTTC. The variable domain in full, with the rest retrieved from reference TRBV30 and TRBJ2-1, is SQTIHQWPATLVQPVGSPLSLECTVEGTSNPNLYWYRQAAGRGLQLLFYSVGIGQISSEVPQNLSASRPQDRQFILSSKKLLLSDSGFYLCAWRFSGSGNEQFFGPGTRLTVL.